Following are 19 T cell receptor beta chains from one sample sequenced in a study of T cell responses to AZD1222 COVID-19 vaccine. Produced via immunoSEQ multiplex PCR; TCRdb's table is partial and in-frame only. This table has 100,000 to 150,000 clones, around 89% appearing once. The sequencing used peripheral blood, collected on day 0 of AZD1222 vaccination. Every receptor here comes from an adult in good health.

The CDR3 DNA follows: TGTGCCAGCAGCTCCGCTTCTGTCACTGAAGCTTTCTTT. Protein: CASSSASVTEAFF. This chain uses TRBV7-3 with TRBJ1-1, with unresolved D. CDR3 size: 13 residues. Looked up from germline, CDR1 is SGHTA and CDR2 is FQGTGA. Trimming removed 4 bases from V and 4 bases from J, with 10 bases in between.

The chain carries TRBV9 and TRBJ1-2; no reliable D call. V was shortened by 0 bases and J by 2 bases, with 11 bases between the two germline ends. From germline, CDR1 is SGDLS and CDR2 YYNGEE. The CDR3 contains 15 residues. In DNA, the CDR3 is TGTGCCAGCAGCGTAGTTGGGGTAGGCAACTATGGCTACACCTTC. This encodes CASSVVGVGNYGYTF.

This chain links TRBV9 with TRBJ2-5, with 13 bases that match TRBD2. Germline values: CDR1 SGDLS, CDR2 YYNGEE. The CDR3 covers 16 residues. The trim removed 2 bases at V and 2 bases at J, leaving 3 bases unmatched. The CDR3 sequence is CASSVGTSGVQETQYF. CDR3 coding DNA: TGTGCCAGCAGCGTGGGGACTAGCGGGGTTCAAGAGACCCAGTACTTC.

This clone occurred a few times. V and J are TRBV28 and TRBJ1-5; D uncertain. Trimming took off 7 bases at V and 4 bases at J, with 20 bases between the two ends. CDR1 MDHEN and CDR2 SYDVKM come from the germline V gene. The CDR3 is made up of 16 amino acids. The CDR3 loop is CASKKGPQLRNQPQHF. In nucleotides, the CDR3 is TGTGCCAGCAAAAAGGGTCCCCAACTGAGGAATCAGCCCCAGCATTTT.

J is TRBJ1-2 and V is TRBV30, with D perhaps matching TRBD1 (5 bases). Germline V lookup: CDR1 GTSNPN, CDR2 SVGIG (reference sequence). This CDR3 region has 13 residues. The V end was cut by 1 base, the J end by 4 bases, with 10 bases between. This CDR3 reads CAWSGVGTYGYTF. CDR3 nucleotide sequence: TGTGCCTGGAGTGGTGTAGGGACCTATGGCTACACCTTC.

The chain recombines TRBV7-9 with TRBJ1-2, with no clear D. Trimming took off 1 base at V and 6 bases at J, with 12 bases between the two ends. The CDR3 has 14 amino acids. Germline V CDR1 and CDR2: SEHNR, FQNEAQ (reference sequence). The CDR3 loop reads CASSLDATVHGYTF. The CDR3 DNA reads TGTGCCAGCAGCTTAGATGCAACCGTGCATGGCTACACCTTC.

This clone was counted between two and nine times. The germline gene is not matched at one end of the junction; a read error may be the cause. The chain combines TRBV5-1 with TRBJ2-1; TRBD2 matches 7 bases. The CDR3 is 12 amino acids. Germline values: CDR1 SGHRS, CDR2 YFSETQ. In DNA form, the CDR3 reads TGCGCCAGTACCGGGGGGATCAATGAACAGTTCTTC. This codes for CASTGGINEQFF.

The rearrangement joins TRBV27 to TRBJ2-1; TRBD2 matches at 7 bases. CDR3 length: 16 amino acids. V lost 5 bases to trimming and J lost 0 bases; unmatched junction nucleotides: 7. Germline V gene sequence: CDR1 MNHEY, CDR2 SMNVEV (reference sequence). The DNA for the CDR3 is TGTGCCAGCAGTGGCAGAGCGGGAAGCTCCTACAATGAGCAGTTCTTC. It yields the protein CASSGRAGSSYNEQFF.

The chain combines TRBV12-3 or TRBV12-4 with TRBJ1-5; TRBD1 is a possible D gene (5 bases). Trimming shortened V by 8 bases and J by 7 bases, and 15 bases separated the two germline ends. The CDR3 covers 13 residues. The CDR3 protein is CASRLGTGQPQHF. CDR3 sequence (DNA): TGTGCCAGCCGTCTGGGGACGGGGCAGCCCCAGCATTTT.

The J gene is TRBJ2-7, the V gene TRBV7-2; unclear D gene. Germline CDR1 and CDR2: SGHTA and FQGNSA. This CDR3 contains 15 residues. V lost 0 bases and J 2 bases, leaving 11 bases between the germline ends. The CDR3, as DNA: TGTGCCAGCAGCTTAGCTCCGGTGACCACCTACGAGCAGTACTTC. Translating it yields CASSLAPVTTYEQYF.

The rearrangement uses TRBV11-2 and TRBJ2-5; D may be TRBD1 (6 bases). The V gene's germline CDR1 is SGHAT and CDR2 FQNNGV. Trimming pared 3 bases from V and 3 bases from J, leaving 8 bases between. The CDR3 loop spans 13 amino acids. CDR3 amino acids: CASSFNREETQYF. The CDR3 bases are TGTGCCAGCAGCTTTAACAGGGAAGAGACCCAGTACTTC.

V gene TRBV4-1 combines with J gene TRBJ2-7; 8 bases line up with TRBD2. Trimming removed 2 bases from V and 0 bases from J; junction bases left unmatched: 6. The CDR3 is made up of 16 amino acids. Germline V gene lookup returns CDR1 MGHRA and CDR2 YSYEKL. CDR3 DNA sequence: TGCGCCAGCAGCCAACCTATTGCGGGAGGCTCCTACGAGCAGTACTTC. Protein: CASSQPIAGGSYEQYF.

The chain couples TRBV7-6 to TRBJ2-7; possibly TRBD1 for D (5 bases). The CDR3 runs to 13 residues. CDR1 is SGHVS and CDR2 is FNYEAQ in the germline V gene. Between the trimmed V and J ends, which lost 0 bases and 2 bases, there was a span of 5 bases. CDR3 nucleotides: TGTGCCAGCAGCTTAGCAGGGGCCTACGAGCAGTACTTC. Protein product: CASSLAGAYEQYF. The full variable domain, in which reference TRBV7-6 and TRBJ2-7 provide the parts outside the CDR3, is GAGVSQSPRYKVTKRGQDVALRCDPISGHVSLYWYRQALGQGPEFLTYFNYEAQQDKSGLPNDRFSAERPEGSISTLTIQRTEQRDSAMYRCASSLAGAYEQYFGPGTRLTVT.

This clone occurred a few times. The chain joins TRBV18 to TRBJ2-3; D remains ambiguous. With 6 bases removed from V and 4 bases from J, the gap between germline ends came to 11 bases. In germline, CDR1 is KGHSH, CDR2 LQKENI. The CDR3 has 13 residues. The CDR3 is CASSTLIADTQYF. Here the CDR3 DNA reads TGTGCCAGCTCGACACTGATCGCAGATACGCAGTATTTT.

This clone was counted only a few times. The genes are TRBV6-5 and TRBJ2-1, with D uncertain. V was clipped by 5 bases and J by 0 bases, with 11 bases between them. This CDR3 comprises 15 residues. CDR1 MNHEY and CDR2 SVGAGI come from the germline V gene. Here the CDR3 reads CASSSRLSSYNEQFF. The CDR3 DNA is TGTGCCAGCAGTAGCCGGCTCAGCTCCTACAATGAGCAGTTCTTC.

The rearrangement uses TRBV10-3 and TRBJ2-7; D gene ambiguous. Trimming removed 5 bases at V and 1 base at J, with 12 bases between. This CDR3 has 14 amino acids. Germline CDR1 and CDR2: ENHRY and SYGVKD. The CDR3 reads CAISQPGQSYEQYF. DNA of the CDR3: TGTGCCATCAGTCAACCGGGCCAATCCTACGAGCAGTACTTC.

In this sample, this clone turned up a few times. The rearrangement joins TRBV4-3 to TRBJ2-3; D is perhaps TRBD1 (5 bases). The V gene's germline CDR1 is LGHNA and CDR2 YSLEER. V was pared by 0 bases and J by 5 bases, with 12 bases between. The CDR3 has 15 amino acids. The chain's CDR3 is CASSQDPREGDTQYF. The CDR3 DNA sequence: TGCGCCAGCAGCCAAGATCCCAGGGAAGGAGATACGCAGTATTTT.

The chain carries TRBV30 and TRBJ2-1; D unresolved. This CDR3 spans 11 amino acids. V gave up 6 bases and J gave up 8 bases, with 11 bases separating them. The germline gives CDR1 GTSNPN, CDR2 SVGIG (reference sequence). The CDR3 loop is CACNNWDEQFF. As DNA, the CDR3 is TGTGCCTGTAACAACTGGGATGAGCAGTTCTTC.

The chain combines TRBV10-3 with TRBJ1-2; D is unclear. Looked up from germline, CDR1 is ENHRY and CDR2 is SYGVKD. V gave up 0 bases and J gave up 2 bases, with 7 bases separating them. This CDR3 region has 14 residues. CDR3 sequence (DNA): TGTGCCATCAGTGAGTCGTTGATAAACTATGGCTACACCTTC. Translation: CAISESLINYGYTF.